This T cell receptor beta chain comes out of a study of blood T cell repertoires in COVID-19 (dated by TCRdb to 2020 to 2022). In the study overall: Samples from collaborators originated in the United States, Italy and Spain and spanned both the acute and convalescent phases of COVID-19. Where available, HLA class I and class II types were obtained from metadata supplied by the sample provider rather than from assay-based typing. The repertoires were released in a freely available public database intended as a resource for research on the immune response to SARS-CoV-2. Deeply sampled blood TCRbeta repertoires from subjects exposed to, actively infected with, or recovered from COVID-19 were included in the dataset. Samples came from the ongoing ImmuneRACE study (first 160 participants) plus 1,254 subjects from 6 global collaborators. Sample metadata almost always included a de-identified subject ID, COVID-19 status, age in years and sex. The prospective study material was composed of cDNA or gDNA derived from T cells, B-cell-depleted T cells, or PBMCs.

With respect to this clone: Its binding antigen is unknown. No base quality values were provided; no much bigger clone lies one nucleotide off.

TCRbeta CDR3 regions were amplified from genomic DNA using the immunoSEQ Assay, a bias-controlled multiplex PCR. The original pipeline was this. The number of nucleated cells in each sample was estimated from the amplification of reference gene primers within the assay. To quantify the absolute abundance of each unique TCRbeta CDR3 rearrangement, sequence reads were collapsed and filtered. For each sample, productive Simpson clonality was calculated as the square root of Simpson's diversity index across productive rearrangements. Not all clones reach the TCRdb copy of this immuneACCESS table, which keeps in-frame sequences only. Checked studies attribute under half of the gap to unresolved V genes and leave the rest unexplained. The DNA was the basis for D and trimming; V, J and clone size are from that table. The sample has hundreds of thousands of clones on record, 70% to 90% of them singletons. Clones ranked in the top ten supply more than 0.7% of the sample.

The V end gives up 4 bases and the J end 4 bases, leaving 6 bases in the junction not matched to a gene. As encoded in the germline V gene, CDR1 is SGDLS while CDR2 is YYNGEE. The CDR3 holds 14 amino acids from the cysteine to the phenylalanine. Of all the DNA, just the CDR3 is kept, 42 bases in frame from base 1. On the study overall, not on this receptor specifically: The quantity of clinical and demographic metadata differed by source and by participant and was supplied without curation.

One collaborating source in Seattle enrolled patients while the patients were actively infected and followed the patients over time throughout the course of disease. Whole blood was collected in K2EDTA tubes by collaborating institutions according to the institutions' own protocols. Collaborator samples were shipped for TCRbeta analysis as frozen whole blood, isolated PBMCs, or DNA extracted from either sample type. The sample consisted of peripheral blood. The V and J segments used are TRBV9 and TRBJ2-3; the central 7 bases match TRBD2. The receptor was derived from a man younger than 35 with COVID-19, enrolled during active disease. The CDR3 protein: CASSSGLVADTQYF. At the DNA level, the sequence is TGTGCCAGCAGCTCCGGACTAGTTGCAGATACGCAGTATTTT.